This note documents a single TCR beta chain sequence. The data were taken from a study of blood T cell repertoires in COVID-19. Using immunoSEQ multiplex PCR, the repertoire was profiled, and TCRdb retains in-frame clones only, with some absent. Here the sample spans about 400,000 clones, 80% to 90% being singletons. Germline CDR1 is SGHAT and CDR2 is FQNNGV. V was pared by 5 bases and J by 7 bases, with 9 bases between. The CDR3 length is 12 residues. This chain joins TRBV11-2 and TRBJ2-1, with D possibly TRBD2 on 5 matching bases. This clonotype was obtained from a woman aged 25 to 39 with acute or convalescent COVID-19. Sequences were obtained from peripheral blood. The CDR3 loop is CASSQQRNEQFF. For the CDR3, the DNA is TGTGCCAGCAGCCAACAGCGGAATGAGCAGTTCTTC.